Detailed here is one T cell receptor beta chain. The clone's antigen remains unknown. No base quality information exists; no much larger clone differs at one position. The cohort comprised some 700 healthy bone marrow donors. At the time of sampling, every cohort member was nominally healthy, though immune exposures that went unrecorded were likely present. The donor tested CMV seronegative and was one of the 352 seronegative cohort members. A peripheral blood sample was provided by each donor, and peripheral blood mononuclear cells were used for TCR beta sequencing. Genomic DNA was extracted from the blood cell samples with the Qiagen DNeasy Blood Extraction Kit. Library prep was done by the immunoSEQ multiplex PCR assay. For the multiplex PCR, a mixture combining 60 forward primers for TCR Vbeta segments and 13 reverse primers for TCR Jbeta segments was used. A multiplex PCR assay on genomic DNA amplified the CDR3 region of rearranged TCR beta genes. On the Illumina HiSeq System, the amplified TCR beta libraries were sequenced as 87-base-pair reads. The paper's processing steps were these. Across the roughly 700 repertoires, a later analysis counted approximately 83 million unique TCR beta chains, 9 million to 14 million of which were shared by at least two donors. Raw reads were error-corrected and collapsed into unique sequences by a nearest-neighbor algorithm in which closely related sequences were merged to remove PCR and sequencing errors. V, D and J gene segments were assigned by aligning CDR3 sequences to IMGT reference sequences. For a sequence to be retained, a match of at least six nucleotides to both a V gene segment and a J gene segment was required. A rearrangement counted as productive if the CDR3 had no stop codons and remained in frame with V and J, and every other rearrangement counted as non-productive. Following IMGT convention, CDR3 was defined as the stretch from the second conserved V-encoded cysteine to the conserved J-encoded phenylalanine. Sequences without an unambiguous match to a single V gene segment were excluded from the earlier analysis of 587 of the donors. An earlier analysis of some 500 of the donors classified V segments as functional when productive rearrangements were above 56.7% and as segregating when the standard deviation between donors was above 5%. A statistical classification framework was developed to diagnose cytomegalovirus status using the catalog of TCR beta chain sequences. In a later analysis, TCR nucleotide sequences were compared against IMGT/GENE-DB human TR gene sequences so that V and J genes could be assigned. The TCRdist pipeline was used in a later analysis to assign CDR3 sequences and most-parsimonious VDJ recombination scenarios. In a later analysis, each TCR beta chain was defined by its CDR3 amino acid sequence together with its V-gene family, and reads lacking a unique V-gene family were excluded. In a later analysis, 500 to 650 highly shared, low-generation-probability nucleotide sequences were removed to address suspected cross-contamination and a sequencing artifact. A later analysis calculated a clonal expansion index for each public chain from normalized within-repertoire ranks of inferred template counts. In a later analysis, generation probabilities were computed using a VDJ recombination model fitted to out-of-frame rearrangements, and the results were checked against IGoR. A later analysis scored TCR-TCR, TCR-HLA and TCR-CMV co-occurrence with hypergeometric tests, applying a repertoire-size bias correction to TCR pairs. A later analysis estimated false discovery rates by permuting HLA or CMV assignments 20 times. A later analysis grouped co-occurring TCRs with DBSCAN, adding TCRdist sequence similarity when clustering within HLA-allele-positive subsets. Co-occurrence clustering excluded repertoires with fewer than 30,000 or more than 120,000 public chains, plus five with anomalous nucleotide sharing. The clones in this table, taken by TCRdb from immuneACCESS, are in-frame only. Not every clone is retained; where verified, under half of the shortfall comes from an unresolved V gene, and the cause of the rest is unknown. V and J calls and clone size are given by that table; D and trimming were obtained from the DNA. The sample yields 150,000 to 200,000 clones; 65% to 85% were counted once. Of the sample, 3.8% is held by the ten largest clones.

Spanning cysteine to phenylalanine, the CDR3 consists of 14 amino acids. This entry keeps only the CDR3 DNA: 42 bases, framed from base 1. Reading the germline V gene gives CDR1 SNHLY and CDR2 FYNNEI. V was cut back by 4 bases and J by 2 bases, leaving a gap of 11 bases between them. This entry comes from a study of cytomegalovirus exposure and HLA in healthy donors (dated by TCRdb to the late 2010s). Concerning the study at large: An earlier analysis of a few hundred of the donors reported over 250 Gb of sequence data and 117 million unique TCR beta sequences obtained from about 180 million T cells. Roughly 300 gigabases of sequencing data and around 88 million unique TCR sequences made up an early release that covered 500 to 700 HLA-typed donors. The genetic ancestry cluster associated with self-reported Caucasian donors included 65% to 90% of the 350 to 500 genotyped donors. The study aimed to test whether cataloging public T cell receptors could reveal signatures of past pathogen exposure. The study profiled the T cell repertoires of hundreds of subjects by immunosequencing and related them to cytomegalovirus serostatus. In addition to the first cohort of around 670 subjects, a separate validation cohort of approximately 120 different subjects was used. To predict cytomegalovirus infection status, the study combined high-throughput TCR immunosequencing, statistical association of individual TCRs with disease status, and machine learning. A later analysis re-examined previously published TCR beta repertoires from 500 to 700 donors and added high-resolution HLA genotyping to investigate patterns of TCR occurrence. In the later analysis, no new phenotypic data were used to find candidate immune exposures; instead, reliance was placed on TCR beta sequences and their occurrence across donors. To decide whether each TCR beta V gene segment behaved as functional or pseudogenic, an earlier analysis of fewer than 750 of the donors relied on high-throughput TCR beta sequencing. Donor age, sex, ethnicity and CMV serostatus were compiled alongside the repertoire data. A later genetic analysis used genome-wide SNP genotypes for about 60% of the 666 donors, treating that subset as a discovery cohort. Every discovery cohort repertoire had been produced on one sequencing platform. HLA typing covered class I and class II loci at four-digit resolution. Typing coverage differed by locus: A, B, C, DRB1 and DQB1 were typed in roughly 629-640 donors, DQA1 in approximately 520, DPA1 in 600 to 610, and DPB1 in roughly 470. Because of strong linkage in the cohort, roughly five DR-DQ haplotypes were treated as single units for association and clustering. On average, about 200,000 unique TCR beta nucleotide sequences were sequenced per donor among a few hundred genotyped donors of the cohort, with roughly 18% of those sequences being non-productive.

What the research found in general, with its limitations: A cluster of highly shared sequence variants was judged likely to be a technical artifact of the sequencing pipeline. In a later genetic analysis, a missense DCLRE1C variant was associated with V-gene and J-gene trimming of TCR beta chains, and the association was replicated in an independent cohort. According to a later analysis, most CMV-associated TCR beta chains appeared to be HLA-restricted, and the HLA associations seemed to be driven largely by CMV exposure. A later genetic analysis reported fewer N-insertions in productive TCRs among donors in an Asian-associated ancestry cluster than the roughly 650-donor mean. A later analysis associated about 17,000 TCR beta sequences with specific HLA alleles at a false discovery rate of 0.05. In a later analysis, the rate of TCR association differed among HLA loci, with DRB1 alleles having the most associated TCRs and HLA-C alleles having the fewest. Most TCR sequences were seen in very few donors, while some public TCRs were found in many individuals. A further reported finding was that TCR beta sequences accurately predicted the HLA-A and HLA-B alleles for most subjects in the first cohort. HLA typing was unavailable for some donors at each locus, so association tests used only the typed subset. Three of the identified cytomegalovirus-associated TCR beta chains were confirmed in vitro to be specific for cytomegalovirus antigens. The only immune exposure information available for the cohort was CMV serostatus. Compared with equally common non-associated chains, HLA-associated TCR beta chains in a later analysis were more clonally expanded and had lower generation probabilities. Several of the top co-occurrence clusters appeared to be linked to parvovirus B19, influenza, CMV and Epstein-Barr virus, according to a later analysis. Assigning TCR associations to individual alleles was difficult when HLA alleles, especially DR and DQ, strongly co-occurred. In both the original and validation cohorts, the classifier was reported to diagnose cytomegalovirus status with high specificity and sensitivity. The earlier analysis of approximately 590 of the donors excluded around 17 rarely observed V segments, including chromosome 9 orphons, because counts were too low. In this cohort, only TCR beta chains were sequenced, and detectable features were limited by the absence of alpha or paired-chain data. In an earlier analysis of some 500 of the donors, most TCR beta V segments were observed in productive rearrangements about 90% or about 30% of the time, broadly matching IMGT annotations. Linkage disequilibrium might explain the correlated functional status among segregating V segments, but an unknown experimental factor could not be excluded. Some IMGT-functional V segments, including TRBV6-2 and TRBV6-3, could not be told apart with the 87-base-pair reads, so those segments were excluded. The authors suggested that the approach could potentially be extended to other disease states and immunological phenotypes. The presence/absence analyses assumed that sequencing depth was roughly uniform across donors, and that assumption may not be true. A total of about 150 TCR beta chains were listed by the study as associated with cytomegalovirus.

Recombination connected TRBV2 to TRBJ1-1, and the D gene may be TRBD1, 6 bases matching. This sequence was found in a middle-aged man in good health and CMV-seronegative. The specimen was PBMCs. The nucleotide sequence is given as TGTGCCAGCAGTGTAAGGGGGTCAAACACTGAAGCTTTCTTT. Translated, this gives CASSVRGSNTEAFF.